This is a list of T cell receptor beta chains from one sample in a study of CD8+CD57+ T cells in acquired aplastic anemia. TCRdb used MiXCR to reprocess the reads, holding one entry per CDR3 protein. The sample gives a few hundred thousand distinct CDR3 sequences, approximately 60% of which show up once; about 31% is in the top ten. The source material was sorted CD4+, CD8+, or CD8+CD57+ T cells (not recorded which) from PBMCs. The receptors come from a human donor in good health. The CDR3 runs from the conserved cysteine through the conserved F or W. D genes are given only for firm matches. Clone size is given for some rows only: seen once, a few or many times, or a class if the clone is expanded.

J gene: TRBJ2-1
CDR3 length: 13
clone size: once
V gene: TRBV7-9
D gene: NA
CDR3 DNA: TGTGCCGGCCGGAATAGCGGACTCAATGAGCAGTTCTTC
CDR3 protein: CAGRNSGLNEQFF

J gene: TRBJ2-3
CDR3 length: 14
clone size: NA
V gene: TRBV20-1
D gene: NA
CDR3 DNA: TGCAGTGCTAGGCAGCGGAAGGGTCAGAATACGCAGTATTTT
CDR3 protein: CSARQRKGQNTQYF

J gene: TRBJ2-6
CDR3 length: 17
clone size: NA
V gene: TRBV18
D gene: NA
CDR3 DNA: TGTGCCAGCTCACCACTAGCCGGGGGCGGTGGGGCCAACGTCCTGACTTTC
CDR3 protein: CASSPLAGGGGANVLTF

J gene: TRBJ1-1
CDR3 length: 13
clone size: many
V gene: TRBV7-9
D gene: NA
CDR3 DNA: TGTGCCAGCAGCTATATGGGCCTTACGGGGGCTTTCTTT
CDR3 protein: CASSYMGLTGAFF

J gene: TRBJ2-7
CDR3 length: 16
clone size: NA
V gene: TRBV24-1
D gene: TRBD2
CDR3 DNA: TGTGCCACCAGTGATTCCCTAGCGGGAGGTACCTACGAGCAGTACTTC
CDR3 protein: CATSDSLAGGTYEQYF

J gene: TRBJ2-7
CDR3 length: 14
clone size: NA
V gene: TRBV7-6
D gene: NA
CDR3 DNA: TGTGCCAGCAGCTTGGCAGGGCCCTCCTACGAGCAGTACTTC
CDR3 protein: CASSLAGPSYEQYF

J gene: TRBJ1-2
CDR3 length: 14
clone size: NA
V gene: TRBV19
D gene: NA
CDR3 DNA: TGTGCCAGTAGTATAAAAGGCATTAACTATGGCTACACCTTC
CDR3 protein: CASSIKGINYGYTF

J gene: TRBJ1-5
CDR3 length: 12
clone size: NA
V gene: TRBV20-1
D gene: NA
CDR3 DNA: TGCAGTGCTAGTGCGGGGGATAAGCCCCAGCATTTT
CDR3 protein: CSASAGDKPQHF

J gene: TRBJ2-7
CDR3 length: 16
clone size: NA
V gene: TRBV12-3/TRBV12-4
D gene: NA
CDR3 DNA: TGTGCCAGCAGTTACAGCCGGGGGTCGGGGGCCTACGAGCAGTACTTC
CDR3 protein: CASSYSRGSGAYEQYF

J gene: TRBJ1-2
CDR3 length: 14
clone size: NA
V gene: TRBV10-3
D gene: TRBD1
CDR3 DNA: TGTGCCATCAGTGCCTCGGGACAGAGGGGTGGCTACACCTTC
CDR3 protein: CAISASGQRGGYTF

J gene: TRBJ1-2
CDR3 length: 17
clone size: few
V gene: TRBV11-2
D gene: TRBD1
CDR3 DNA: TGTGCCAGCAGCTCCGACCCAGGACAGGGGGCCATCTATGGCTACACCTTC
CDR3 protein: CASSSDPGQGAIYGYTF

J gene: TRBJ2-7
CDR3 length: 14
clone size: NA
V gene: TRBV13
D gene: NA
CDR3 DNA: TGTGCCAGCAGCTTAGAGGCAGGCTCCTACGAGCAGTACTTC
CDR3 protein: CASSLEAGSYEQYF

J gene: TRBJ2-2
CDR3 length: 14
clone size: few
V gene: TRBV10-2
D gene: NA
CDR3 DNA: TGCGCCAGCAGTCGGGGGTGGCGCACCGGGGAGCTGTTTTTT
CDR3 protein: CASSRGWRTGELFF

J gene: TRBJ2-3
CDR3 length: 16
clone size: NA
V gene: TRBV20-1
D gene: NA
CDR3 DNA: TGCAGTGCTAGAGATCGTGGCAGGTCTAGCACAGATACGCAGTATTTT
CDR3 protein: CSARDRGRSSTDTQYF

J gene: TRBJ1-6
CDR3 length: 15
clone size: many
V gene: TRBV4-1
D gene: NA
CDR3 DNA: TGCGCCAGCAGCCAAGACGGGTATGATAATTCACCCCTCCACTTT
CDR3 protein: CASSQDGYDNSPLHF

J gene: TRBJ1-2
CDR3 length: 14
clone size: NA
V gene: TRBV29-1
D gene: NA
CDR3 DNA: TGCAGCGTTGAAATCGGACGGATGACTAAGGGGATCACCTTC
CDR3 protein: CSVEIGRMTKGITF

J gene: TRBJ1-2
CDR3 length: 14
clone size: NA
V gene: TRBV25-1
D gene: NA
CDR3 DNA: TGTGCCAGCAGTGAATTCGGGGGCAGCTATGGCTACACCTTC
CDR3 protein: CASSEFGGSYGYTF

J gene: TRBJ1-1
CDR3 length: 13
clone size: NA
V gene: TRBV7-2
D gene: NA
CDR3 DNA: TGTGCCAGCAGCTTAGACGAGAACACTGAAGCTTTCTTT
CDR3 protein: CASSLDENTEAFF

J gene: TRBJ2-1
CDR3 length: 16
clone size: NA
V gene: TRBV15
D gene: TRBD2
CDR3 DNA: TGTGCCACCAGCAGGAACACGGGACTAGCGGGAGATGAGCAGTTCTTC
CDR3 protein: CATSRNTGLAGDEQFF

J gene: TRBJ2-3
CDR3 length: 15
clone size: NA
V gene: TRBV4-1
D gene: NA
CDR3 DNA: TGCGCCAGCAGCCAAACAGGTCACTACACAGATACGCAGTATTTT
CDR3 protein: CASSQTGHYTDTQYF

J gene: TRBJ2-3
CDR3 length: 14
clone size: NA
V gene: TRBV9
D gene: NA
CDR3 DNA: TGTGCCAGCAGCATTACGCGGGGTACAGATACGCAGTATTTT
CDR3 protein: CASSITRGTDTQYF

J gene: TRBJ1-6
CDR3 length: 13
clone size: NA
V gene: TRBV3-1
D gene: NA
CDR3 DNA: TGTGCCAGCAGCCAAGCAGGGACGGAAGCCCTCCACTTT
CDR3 protein: CASSQAGTEALHF

J gene: TRBJ1-1
CDR3 length: 13
clone size: NA
V gene: TRBV20-1
D gene: NA
CDR3 DNA: TGCAGTGCTAGAGCCTGGGGTAGCGGGGAATCTTTCTTT
CDR3 protein: CSARAWGSGESFF

J gene: TRBJ1-2
CDR3 length: 9
clone size: many
V gene: TRBV20-1
D gene: NA
CDR3 DNA: TGCAGTGCTAACTATGGCTACACCTTC
CDR3 protein: CSANYGYTF

J gene: TRBJ1-6
CDR3 length: 14
clone size: NA
V gene: TRBV20-1
D gene: NA
CDR3 DNA: TGCAGTGCTAGAGTTTCGGGACCATCTTCACCCCTCCACTTT
CDR3 protein: CSARVSGPSSPLHF

J gene: TRBJ2-7
CDR3 length: 15
clone size: NA
V gene: TRBV10-3
D gene: TRBD2
CDR3 DNA: TGTGCCCTCACAGCGGGACTAGCGGGGCACTACGAGCAGTACTTC
CDR3 protein: CALTAGLAGHYEQYF

J gene: TRBJ1-1
CDR3 length: 13
clone size: NA
V gene: TRBV7-3
D gene: TRBD1
CDR3 DNA: TGTGCCAGCAAAGACAGGGATGGCACTGAAGCTTTCTTT
CDR3 protein: CASKDRDGTEAFF

J gene: TRBJ2-3
CDR3 length: 15
clone size: NA
V gene: TRBV30
D gene: TRBD1
CDR3 DNA: TGTGCCTGGAGCCCCGGGGACAGGGTAGATGATACGCAGTATTTT
CDR3 protein: CAWSPGDRVDDTQYF

J gene: TRBJ2-2
CDR3 length: 15
clone size: few
V gene: TRBV27
D gene: TRBD2
CDR3 DNA: TGTGCCAGCAGAGGACTAGCGGAGTACACCGGGGAGCTGTTTTTT
CDR3 protein: CASRGLAEYTGELFF

J gene: TRBJ2-7
CDR3 length: 14
clone size: few
V gene: TRBV20-1
D gene: NA
CDR3 DNA: TGCAGTGCCCCTGGGGGGGGGGACACGTACGAGCAGTACTTC
CDR3 protein: CSAPGGGDTYEQYF

J gene: TRBJ2-1
CDR3 length: 12
clone size: once
V gene: TRBV24-1
D gene: NA
CDR3 DNA: TGTGCCACCAGTGATCACGGACAGCTACAGTTCTTC
CDR3 protein: CATSDHGQLQFF

J gene: TRBJ2-3
CDR3 length: 15
clone size: once
V gene: TRBV29-1
D gene: TRBD2
CDR3 DNA: TGCAGCGTTGAGTCTAGCGGAACCGACACAGATACGCAGTATTTT
CDR3 protein: CSVESSGTDTDTQYF

J gene: TRBJ2-3
CDR3 length: 14
clone size: many
V gene: TRBV11-2
D gene: NA
CDR3 DNA: TGTGCCAGCAGCTTAGTTACAAAGGCAGATACGCAGTATTTT
CDR3 protein: CASSLVTKADTQYF

J gene: TRBJ2-5
CDR3 length: 15
clone size: NA
V gene: TRBV7-9
D gene: TRBD1
CDR3 DNA: TGCGCCAGCAGCCCCCACACGACAGGGGAAGAGACCCAGTACTTC
CDR3 protein: CASSPHTTGEETQYF

J gene: TRBJ1-1
CDR3 length: 14
clone size: NA
V gene: TRBV15
D gene: NA
CDR3 DNA: TGTGCCACCAGCAGATCGAGTGAGAACACTGAAGCTTTCTTT
CDR3 protein: CATSRSSENTEAFF

J gene: TRBJ1-5
CDR3 length: 14
clone size: many
V gene: TRBV20-1
D gene: NA
CDR3 DNA: TGCAGTGCTCAGGGGACCGCTGAGCATCAGCCCCAGCATTTT
CDR3 protein: CSAQGTAEHQPQHF

J gene: TRBJ1-2
CDR3 length: 15
clone size: many
V gene: TRBV6-1
D gene: TRBD1
CDR3 DNA: TGTGCCAGCAGTGAAGCCACGACAGGGTCCTATGGCTACACCTTC
CDR3 protein: CASSEATTGSYGYTF